These 23 T cell receptor beta chains share one sample of origin, sequenced in a study of blood T cell repertoires in COVID-19. Profiling relied on immunoSEQ multiplex PCR, and the TCRdb table lists in-frame clones only, not all of them. The table shows fewer than 60,000 clones, with approximately 95% occurring only once. The sample comprised peripheral blood. These receptors all come from a man in his fifties or sixties with COVID-19, enrolled during active disease.

The chain is built from TRBV7-6 and TRBJ2-3; TRBD1 is a possible D gene (5 bases). Germline V gives CDR1 SGHVS, CDR2 FNYEAQ. Trimming stripped 4 bases from V and 3 bases from J, with 8 bases between. The CDR3 sequence is 13 residues long. CDR3 DNA: TGTGCCAGCAGCTCCAGGGATACAGATACGCAGTATTTT. Its translation: CASSSRDTDTQYF.

The genes are TRBV3-1 (or the pseudogene TRBV3-2) and TRBJ1-2, with TRBD1 as a possible D gene (5 bases). V lost 4 bases and J lost 8, with 20 bases in between. The CDR3 spans 15 residues. Per the germline V gene, CDR1 is LGHDT and CDR2 is YNNKEL (reference sequence). As DNA, the CDR3 is TGTGCCAGCAGCCCCACCGGGGGAGGGTGGGGCGGCTACACCTTC. Amino acids: CASSPTGGGWGGYTF.

The table lists this clone with a count of one. This sequence joins TRBV5-1 and TRBJ2-7, with D unresolved. The germline gives CDR1 SGHRS, CDR2 YFSETQ. This CDR3 has 16 amino acids. V lost 0 bases, J lost 0 bases, and 13 bases lay in between. The CDR3 DNA sequence: TGCGCCAGCAGCTTGGCCACGGCTGGGCGCTCCTACGAGCAGTACTTC. Its protein product is CASSLATAGRSYEQYF.

The chain links TRBV5-4 to TRBJ1-1; no reliable D call. Trimming stripped 0 bases from V and 2 bases from J, with 8 bases between. Germline V gene sequence: CDR1 SGHNT, CDR2 YYREEE (reference sequence). This CDR3 contains 14 residues. CDR3 loop: CASSLGARNTEAFF. CDR3 DNA: TGTGCCAGCAGCTTGGGGGCTCGTAACACTGAAGCTTTCTTT.

The chain links TRBV20-1 to TRBJ1-2; perhaps TRBD1 as D (5 bases). The germline V and J ends were trimmed by 3 bases and 1 base, with 15 bases remaining between them. This CDR3 contains 15 residues. CDR1 is DFQATT and CDR2 is SNEGSKA in the germline V gene (reference sequence). The CDR3 bases are TGCAGTGCTAGTTCAGGGTGGTTGGTTAACTATGGCTACACCTTC. Its protein is CSASSGWLVNYGYTF.

J is TRBJ1-2 and V is TRBV19; possibly TRBD1 for D (5 bases). Germline CDR1 LNHDA, CDR2 SQIVND (reference sequence). The CDR3 has 15 residues. V was trimmed by 7 bases and J by 5 bases, leaving 20 bases between them. CDR3 in DNA: TGTGCCAGTACCACTATTCTGGGGGGAATGTATGGCTACACCTTC. Translating it yields CASTTILGGMYGYTF.

The J gene is TRBJ1-6, the V gene TRBV28, with 10 bases fitting TRBD1. J was trimmed by 9 bases and V by 8 bases; bases with no gene match: 13. The CDR3 totals 16 residues. Germline-derived CDR1 and CDR2 are MDHEN and SYDVKM. The chain's CDR3 is CASFSTTGGRGSPLHF. For the CDR3, the DNA is TGTGCCAGCTTTAGTACGACAGGGGGCAGGGGTTCACCCCTCCACTTT.

The V gene is TRBV28, the J gene TRBJ2-3, with TRBD1 matching over 8 bases. With V trimmed by 4 bases and J by 5 bases, 5 bases remained unmatched. Germline lookup yields CDR1 MDHEN and CDR2 SYDVKM. This CDR3 has 14 amino acids. The CDR3 loop reads CASSSQGAGDTQYF. CDR3 DNA: TGTGCCAGCAGTTCGCAGGGGGCGGGAGATACGCAGTATTTT.

CDR3 bases: TGTGCCAGCAGCCGCCCGGGAGGGGCTGGAAACACCATATATTTT. Translating gives CASSRPGGAGNTIYF. This chain joins TRBV6-5 and TRBJ1-3, with D possibly being TRBD1 (5 bases). The length of the CDR3 is 15 residues. Germline values: CDR1 MNHEY, CDR2 SVGAGI. Trimming removed 6 bases from V and 2 bases from J, with 14 bases in between.

V gene TRBV6-5 combines with J gene TRBJ2-1, with D tentatively TRBD1 (6 bases). Germline CDR1 reads MNHEY; CDR2 reads SVGAGI. V was cut by 7 bases and J by 9 bases, with 19 bases left in between. The CDR3 spans 14 residues. CDR3 loop: CASIVQGGNGEQFF. CDR3 sequence (DNA): TGTGCCAGCATAGTACAGGGCGGCAATGGTGAGCAGTTCTTC.

The chain links TRBV5-1 to TRBJ2-1; the match to TRBD2 covers 7 bases. V lost 2 bases and J lost 3; bases outside the gene matches: 5. The germline gives CDR1 SGHRS, CDR2 YFSETQ. The CDR3 loop spans 15 amino acids. This CDR3 reads CASSFPGGDYNEQFF. The CDR3, as DNA: TGCGCCAGCAGCTTCCCGGGGGGAGACTACAATGAGCAGTTCTTC.

V gene TRBV28 combines with J gene TRBJ1-1; 10 bases agree with TRBD1. Germline V gives CDR1 MDHEN, CDR2 SYDVKM. The trim removed 6 bases at V and 0 bases at J, leaving 16 bases unmatched. The CDR3 is made up of 19 amino acids. The CDR3 is CASRKRTGGGRVMNTEAFF. CDR3 DNA: TGTGCCAGCAGGAAAAGGACAGGGGGTGGGAGGGTTATGAACACTGAAGCTTTCTTT.

The CDR3 loop is CASSLGISGGQGEQFF. In DNA form, the CDR3 reads TGTGCCAGCAGCTTAGGGATTAGCGGGGGGCAAGGTGAGCAGTTCTTC. The chain couples TRBV7-2 to TRBJ2-1; the match to TRBD2 covers 10 bases. The CDR3 is 16 residues long. With V trimmed by 1 base and J by 9 bases, 9 bases remained unmatched. Germline V gene data show CDR1 as SGHTA and CDR2 as FQGNSA.

Only one count was recorded for this clone. The genes are TRBV5-1 and TRBJ2-1; no definite D call. Trimming cost V 0 bases and J 5 bases, with 12 bases left between them. There are 15 residues in the CDR3. Germline lookup yields CDR1 SGHRS and CDR2 YFSETQ. DNA of the CDR3: TGCGCCAGCAGCTTGGGCAGGCCGCAGGACAATGAGCAGTTCTTC. Its translation: CASSLGRPQDNEQFF. The variable domain in full, completed from reference TRBV5-1 and TRBJ2-1, reads KAGVTQTPRYLIKTRGQQVTLSCSPISGHRSVSWYQQTPGQGLQFLFEYFSETQRNKGNFPGRFSGRQFSNSRSEMNVSTLELGDSALYLCASSLGRPQDNEQFFGPGTRLTVL.

The chain employs TRBV6-5 and TRBJ2-1, with 7 bases lining up with TRBD1. CDR3 size: 15 residues. CDR1 is MNHEY, CDR2 SVGAGI, per germline. V lost 7 bases and J lost 0; bases outside the gene matches: 6. CDR3 in amino acids: CASTIGQASYNEQFF. CDR3 DNA: TGTGCCAGCACCATCGGACAGGCCTCCTACAATGAGCAGTTCTTC.

The V and J genes are TRBV5-8 and TRBJ1-1, with a possible D match to TRBD1 (6 bases). The CDR3 contains 14 residues. Germline lookup yields CDR1 SGHTS and CDR2 YDEGEE. With 2 bases removed from V and 2 bases from J, the gap between germline ends came to 10 bases. The CDR3 DNA reads as TGTGCCAGCAGCTTTTACGGGACAAACACTGAAGCTTTCTTT. This sequence encodes CASSFYGTNTEAFF.

This chain links TRBV9 with TRBJ1-2; 8 bases fit TRBD1. There are 15 residues in the CDR3. The V gene's germline CDR1 is SGDLS and CDR2 YYNGEE. Trimming took 6 bases from V and 5 from J; bases not matched to a gene: 12. The CDR3 DNA follows: TGTGCCAGCACCCGAGGGGGACAGGAGAATTATGGCTACACCTTC. Translation: CASTRGGQENYGYTF. Full variable domain (outside the CDR3, taken from reference TRBV9 and TRBJ1-2): DSGVTQTPKHLITATGQRVTLRCSPRSGDLSVYWYQQSLDQGLQFLIQYYNGEERAKGNILERFSAQQFPDLHSELNLSSLELGDSALYFCASTRGGQENYGYTFGSGTRLTVV.

The V call is TRBV18, the J call TRBJ1-3, with 7 bases aligning to TRBD1. Germline lookup yields CDR1 KGHSH and CDR2 LQKENI. V shed 2 bases and J 4 bases; nucleotides not matched to a gene: 11. This CDR3 is built from 17 residues. The CDR3 loop is CASSPTPGGYIGNTIYF. The CDR3 DNA follows: TGTGCCAGCTCACCAACCCCAGGGGGTTATATCGGAAACACCATATATTTT.

This clone was recorded once. The chain couples TRBV30 to TRBJ2-7; 8 nucleotides match TRBD2. The CDR3 totals 13 residues. J gave up 6 bases and V 1 base, and 5 bases lay outside the gene matches. Germline assignment: CDR1 GTSNPN and CDR2 SVGIG (reference sequence). DNA for the CDR3: TGTGCCTGGAGTGGGGGACTAGTGGGCGAGCAGTACTTC. It encodes CAWSGGLVGEQYF.

The V and J genes are TRBV6-5 and TRBJ2-1; 7 nucleotides agree with TRBD1. In germline, CDR1 is MNHEY, CDR2 SVGAGI. The CDR3 covers 15 residues. The V and J ends lost 4 bases and 4 bases, in that order; junction bases with no gene match: 7. CDR3 DNA: TGTGCCAGCAGTTCCGCCGGACAGGTGTACAATGAGCAGTTCTTC. The encoded protein is CASSSAGQVYNEQFF.

The J gene is TRBJ2-6, the V gene TRBV4-1; 8 bases fit TRBD1. V shed 2 bases, J shed 4 bases, and the junction held 19 bases outside the gene matches. This CDR3 is 21 amino acids long. Germline CDR1 is MGHRA and CDR2 is YSYEKL. The CDR3 loop is CASSQPEQWTGREMGANVLTF. The CDR3 DNA reads as TGCGCCAGCAGCCAACCGGAACAATGGACAGGGCGGGAAATGGGGGCCAACGTCCTGACTTTC.

The J gene is TRBJ2-4, the V gene TRBV28; D is perhaps TRBD2 (5 bases). Germline V CDR1 and CDR2: MDHEN, SYDVKM. V was shortened by 2 bases and J by 3 bases, with 8 bases between the two germline ends. There are 14 residues in the CDR3. CDR3 sequence: CASSLVASKNIQYF. DNA of the CDR3: TGTGCCAGCAGTTTAGTAGCGAGCAAAAACATTCAGTACTTC.

The V gene is TRBV5-1, the J gene TRBJ1-2; no definite D call. Germline-derived CDR1 and CDR2 are SGHRS and YFSETQ. The CDR3 has 14 amino acids. V was pared by 1 base and J by 0 bases, with 7 bases between. DNA of the CDR3: TGCGCCAGCAGCTTGTGGCAGGCTAACTATGGCTACACCTTC. This encodes CASSLWQANYGYTF.